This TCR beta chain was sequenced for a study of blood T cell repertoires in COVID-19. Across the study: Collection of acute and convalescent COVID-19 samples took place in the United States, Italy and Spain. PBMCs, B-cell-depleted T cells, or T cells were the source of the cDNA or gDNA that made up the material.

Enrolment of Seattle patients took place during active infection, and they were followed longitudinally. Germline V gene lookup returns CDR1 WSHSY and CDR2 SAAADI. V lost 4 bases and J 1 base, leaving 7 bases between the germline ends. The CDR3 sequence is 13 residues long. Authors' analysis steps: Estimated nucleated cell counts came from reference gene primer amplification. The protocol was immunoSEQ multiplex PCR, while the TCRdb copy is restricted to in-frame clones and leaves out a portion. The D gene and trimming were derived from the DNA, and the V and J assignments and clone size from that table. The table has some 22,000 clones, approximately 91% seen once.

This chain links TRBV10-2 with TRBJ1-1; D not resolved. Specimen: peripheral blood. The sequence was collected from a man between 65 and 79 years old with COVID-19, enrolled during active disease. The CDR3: CASSASRNTEAFF. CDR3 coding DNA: TGCGCCAGCAGTGCATCCAGGAACACTGAAGCTTTCTTT.